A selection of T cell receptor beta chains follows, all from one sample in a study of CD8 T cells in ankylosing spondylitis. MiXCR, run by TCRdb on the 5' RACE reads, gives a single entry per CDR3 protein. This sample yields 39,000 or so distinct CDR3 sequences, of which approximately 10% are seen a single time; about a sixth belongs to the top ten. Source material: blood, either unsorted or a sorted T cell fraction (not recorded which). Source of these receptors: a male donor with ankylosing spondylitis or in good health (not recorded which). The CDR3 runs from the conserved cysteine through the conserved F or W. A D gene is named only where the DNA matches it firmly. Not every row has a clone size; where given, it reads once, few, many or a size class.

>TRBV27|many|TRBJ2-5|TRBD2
CASRASGQETQYF
TGTGCCAGCAGAGCTAGCGGACAAGAGACCCAGTACTTC
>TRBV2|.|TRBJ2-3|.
CASTSGASINTDTQYF
TGTGCCAGCACCTCTGGGGCATCGATTAACACAGATACGCAGTATTTT
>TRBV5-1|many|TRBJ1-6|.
CASSLSGSLNNSPLHF
TGCGCCAGCAGCTTGAGCGGGTCATTGAATAATTCACCCCTCCACTTT
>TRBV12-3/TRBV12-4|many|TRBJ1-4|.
CASTPRLPNEKLFF
TGTGCCAGCACCCCGCGGTTACCTAATGAAAAACTGTTTTTT
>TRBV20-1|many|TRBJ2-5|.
CSASRRESQETQYF
TGCAGTGCTAGCCGACGGGAATCCCAAGAGACCCAGTACTTC
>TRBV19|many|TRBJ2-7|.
CASSSRDGFYEQYF
TGTGCCAGTAGTTCCCGGGACGGTTTCTACGAGCAGTACTTC
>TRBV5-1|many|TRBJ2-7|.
CASRPEAVFSYEQYF
TGCGCCAGCAGACCTGAAGCGGTGTTCTCCTACGAGCAGTACTTC
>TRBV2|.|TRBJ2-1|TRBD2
CASPRGGKLEGEQFF
TGTGCCAGCCCACGGGGAGGGAAGCTAGAGGGTGAGCAGTTCTTC
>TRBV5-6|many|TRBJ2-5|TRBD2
CASSLASGRSQYF
TGTGCCAGCAGCTTGGCTAGCGGGAGGTCCCAGTACTTC
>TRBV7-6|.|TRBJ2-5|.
CASSLAQGLGQETQYF
TGTGCCAGCAGCTTAGCGCAGGGGTTGGGGCAAGAGACCCAGTACTTC
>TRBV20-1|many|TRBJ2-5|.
CSAGQETQYF
TGCAGTGCTGGCCAAGAGACCCAGTACTTC
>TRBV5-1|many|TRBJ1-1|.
CASSPGRGNTEAFF
TGCGCCAGCAGTCCAGGGCGGGGAAACACTGAAGCTTTCTTT
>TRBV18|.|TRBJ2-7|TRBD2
CASSPTSGRDEQYF
TGTGCCAGCTCACCGACTAGCGGGAGGGACGAGCAGTACTTC
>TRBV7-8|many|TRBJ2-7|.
CASSLGGVRGISYEQYF
TGTGCCAGCAGCTTAGGGGGGGTTCGCGGGATCTCCTACGAGCAGTACTTC
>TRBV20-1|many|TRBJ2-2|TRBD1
CSARTGNTGELFF
TGCAGTGCTCGGACAGGGAACACCGGGGAGCTGTTTTTT
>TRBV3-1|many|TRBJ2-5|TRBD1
CASSTPGQQETQYF
TGTGCCAGCAGCACCCCGGGACAGCAAGAGACCCAGTACTTC
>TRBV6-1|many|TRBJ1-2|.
CASSETVNYGYTF
TGTGCCAGCAGTGAAACAGTGAACTATGGCTACACCTTC
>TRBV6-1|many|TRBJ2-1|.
CASRERAAYNEQFF
TGTGCCAGCAGGGAGCGGGCGGCCTACAATGAGCAGTTCTTC
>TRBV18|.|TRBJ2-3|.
CASSPQGYLRYF
TGTGCCAGCTCACCACAAGGGTACCTTCGGTATTTT
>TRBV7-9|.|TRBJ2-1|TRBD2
CASSVRWTSGDQDEQFF
TGTGCCAGCAGCGTCCGGTGGACTAGCGGGGACCAGGATGAGCAGTTCTTC
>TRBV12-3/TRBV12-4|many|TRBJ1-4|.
CASSLRETAYNEKLFF
TGTGCCAGCAGTTTAAGGGAGACAGCCTATAATGAAAAACTGTTTTTT
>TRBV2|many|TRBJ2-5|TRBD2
CASILREDGETQYF
TGTGCCAGCATTTTGCGGGAGGACGGGGAGACCCAGTACTTC
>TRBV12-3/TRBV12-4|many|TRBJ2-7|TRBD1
CASSAGTGEGEQYF
TGTGCCAGCAGTGCCGGGACAGGGGAAGGCGAGCAGTACTTC
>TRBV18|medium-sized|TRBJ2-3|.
CASSARFTDTQYF
TGTGCCAGCTCAGCTAGGTTTACAGATACGCAGTATTTT
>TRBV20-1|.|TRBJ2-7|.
CSASIGGVGHEQYF
TGCAGTGCTAGTATTGGGGGAGTTGGCCACGAGCAGTACTTC
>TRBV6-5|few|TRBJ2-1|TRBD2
CASSYREGRGNEQFF
TGTGCCAGCAGTTACCGGGAGGGCCGGGGGAATGAGCAGTTCTTC
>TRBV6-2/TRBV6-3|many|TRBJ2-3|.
CASSYSGVPRDTQYF
TGTGCCAGCAGTTACTCCGGGGTACCCCGCGATACGCAGTATTTT
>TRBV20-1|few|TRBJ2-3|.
CSARVSKADTQYF
TGCAGTGCTAGAGTATCGAAGGCAGATACGCAGTATTTT
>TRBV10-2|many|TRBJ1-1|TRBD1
CASSGTGQGRDEAFF
TGCGCCAGCAGCGGTACGGGACAGGGAAGGGATGAAGCTTTCTTT
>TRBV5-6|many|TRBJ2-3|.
CASSRSTDTQYF
TGTGCCAGCAGCAGAAGCACAGATACGCAGTATTTT
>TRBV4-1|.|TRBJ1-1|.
CASSQPGRGANTEAFF
TGCGCCAGCAGCCAACCCGGTCGGGGAGCTAACACTGAAGCTTTCTTT
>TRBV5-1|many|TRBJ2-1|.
CASSWGFYNEQFF
TGCGCCAGCAGCTGGGGATTTTACAATGAGCAGTTCTTC
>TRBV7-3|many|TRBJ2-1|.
CASSPGPPDEQFF
TGTGCCAGCAGCCCCGGTCCACCAGATGAGCAGTTCTTC
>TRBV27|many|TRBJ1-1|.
CASSLKGNGNTEAFF
TGTGCCAGCAGTTTAAAAGGTAATGGGAACACTGAAGCTTTCTTT
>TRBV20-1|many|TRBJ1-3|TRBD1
CSARRTGTGNTIYF
TGCAGTGCTAGGAGGACAGGGACAGGAAACACCATATATTTT
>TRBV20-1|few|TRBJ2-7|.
CSASLQGIMYEQYF
TGCAGTGCTAGTCTTCAGGGAATAATGTACGAGCAGTACTTC
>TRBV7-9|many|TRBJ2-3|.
CASSTTYGRVTDTQYF
TGTGCCAGCAGTACGACGTACGGAAGGGTCACAGATACGCAGTATTTT
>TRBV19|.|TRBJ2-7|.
CASSTGLGAYEQYF
TGTGCCAGTAGCACAGGGCTCGGAGCCTACGAGCAGTACTTC
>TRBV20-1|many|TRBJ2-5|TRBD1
CSARRSGGYETQYF
TGCAGTGCTAGAAGGTCAGGGGGCTATGAGACCCAGTACTTC
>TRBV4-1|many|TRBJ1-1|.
CASSQEATVMNTEAFF
TGCGCCAGCAGCCAAGAAGCGACAGTTATGAACACTGAAGCTTTCTTT
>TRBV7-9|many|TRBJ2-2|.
CASSLVTDNTGELFF
TGTGCCAGCAGCTTAGTAACGGACAACACCGGGGAGCTGTTTTTT
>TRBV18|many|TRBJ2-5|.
CASSPSGVGIQETQYF
TGTGCCAGCTCACCGTCGGGAGTCGGCATTCAAGAGACCCAGTACTTC
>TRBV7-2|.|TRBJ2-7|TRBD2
CASSSRSGSNEQYF
TGTGCCAGCAGCTCCCGCAGCGGGAGTAACGAGCAGTACTTC
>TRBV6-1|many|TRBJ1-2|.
CASSEGGLLYGYTF
TGTGCCAGCAGTGAAGGGGGGTTACTCTATGGCTACACCTTC
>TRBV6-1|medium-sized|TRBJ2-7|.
CASTSVRSSYEQYF
TGTGCCAGCACCTCGGTCAGGTCGTCCTACGAGCAGTACTTC
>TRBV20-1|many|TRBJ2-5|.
CSATYYQSQYF
TGCAGTGCTACATACTACCAGTCCCAGTACTTC
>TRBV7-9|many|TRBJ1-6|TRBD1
CASSLGQTNSPLHF
TGTGCCAGCAGCTTGGGACAGACCAATTCACCCCTCCACTTT
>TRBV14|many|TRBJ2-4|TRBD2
CASSPTSGQAKNIQYF
TGTGCCAGCAGCCCCACTAGCGGCCAAGCCAAAAACATTCAGTACTTC
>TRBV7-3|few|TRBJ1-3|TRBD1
CASSMTGGGNTIYF
TGTGCCAGCAGCATGACAGGGGGCGGAAACACCATATATTTT
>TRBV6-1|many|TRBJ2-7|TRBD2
CASSRGLAGTYEQYF
TGTGCCAGCAGTCGGGGACTAGCGGGAACCTACGAGCAGTACTTC
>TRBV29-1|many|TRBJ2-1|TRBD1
CSAERTGNNEQFF
TGCAGCGCAGAAAGGACAGGCAACAATGAGCAGTTCTTC
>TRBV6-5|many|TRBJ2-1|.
CASSSPASPRVEQFF
TGTGCCAGCAGTTCCCCGGCCTCGCCTCGGGTAGAGCAGTTCTTC
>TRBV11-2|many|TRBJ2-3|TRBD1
CASSLAGTGRGDTQYF
TGTGCCAGCAGCTTGGCCGGGACAGGGCGCGGAGATACGCAGTATTTT
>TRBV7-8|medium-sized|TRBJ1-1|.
CASRVGHRGDTEAFF
TGTGCCAGCCGAGTAGGGCACCGTGGGGACACTGAAGCTTTCTTT
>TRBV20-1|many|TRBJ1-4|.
CSARVARTTNEKLFF
TGCAGTGCTAGAGTTGCCAGGACAACTAATGAAAAACTGTTTTTT
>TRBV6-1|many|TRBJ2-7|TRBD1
CASSRTGASEQYF
TGTGCCAGCAGCCGGACAGGGGCGAGCGAGCAGTACTTC
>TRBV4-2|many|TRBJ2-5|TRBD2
CASSQVSASGSETQYF
TGTGCCAGCAGCCAAGTTTCAGCTAGCGGGAGCGAGACCCAGTACTTC